The following is a T cell receptor (beta chain) sequence with its context. Its target is unknown. The repertoire was sequenced with immunoSEQ multiplex PCR; TCRdb's copy has only in-frame clones and lacks some. The repertoire includes some 70,000 clones, around 80% of them detected once, and 8% to 10% sits in the top ten. The sample originates from a study of radiotherapy plus CTLA-4 blockade in lung cancer. The study, taken as a whole, reports: It was early blood T cell clone dynamics, with interferon-beta, that reportedly best predicted response. Blood-borne expansion of tumor-derived TCR clones followed radiotherapy plus ipilimumab.

Participants had chemo-refractory metastatic non-small-cell lung cancer and were treated with focal radiation plus ipilimumab CTLA-4 blockade. There are 14 residues in the CDR3. Germline lookup yields CDR1 KGHSH and CDR2 LQKENI. V was pared by 3 bases and J by 6 bases, with 12 bases between. The source was peripheral blood, collected from a patient treated with radiotherapy plus ipilimumab. V usage is TRBV18 and J usage is TRBJ1-5, with D perhaps TRBD1 (5 bases). The source is a human donor with non-small cell lung cancer who had a complete response to radiotherapy plus ipilimumab. The CDR3 DNA sequence: TGTGCCAGCTCACCCCAACAGGACGTTCAGCCCCAGCATTTT. This codes for CASSPQQDVQPQHF.